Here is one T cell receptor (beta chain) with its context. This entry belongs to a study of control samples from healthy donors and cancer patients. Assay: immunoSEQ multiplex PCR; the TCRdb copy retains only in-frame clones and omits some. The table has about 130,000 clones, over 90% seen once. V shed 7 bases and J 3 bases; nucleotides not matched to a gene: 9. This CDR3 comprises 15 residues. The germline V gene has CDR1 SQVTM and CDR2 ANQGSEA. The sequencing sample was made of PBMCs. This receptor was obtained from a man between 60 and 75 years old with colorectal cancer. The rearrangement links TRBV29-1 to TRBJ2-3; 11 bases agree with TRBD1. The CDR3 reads CSARPGQGVTDTQYF. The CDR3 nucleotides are TGCAGCGCCAGACCGGGACAGGGGGTAACAGATACGCAGTATTTT.